The present TCR beta chain was sequenced within a study of early T cells in non-severe SARS-CoV-2 infection. V lost 4 bases, J lost 3 bases, and 8 bases stayed unmatched. The CDR3 spans 15 residues. Germline CDR1 SGHTA, CDR2 FQGNSA. This clonotype was found many times. As part of library construction, unique molecular identifiers were attached to individual cDNA molecules. TCRdb redid the calling of the 5' RACE reads with MiXCR, one entry per CDR3 protein. The repertoire holds 60,000 to 70,000 distinct CDR3 sequences, roughly 10% seen once, with approximately 3% in the top ten. The origin of this receptor is an adult who was a healthcare worker with PCR-confirmed SARS-CoV-2 infection or an uninfected control (not recorded which). The sequenced sample consisted of whole blood. The chain combines TRBV7-2 with TRBJ1-2; 7 bases agree with TRBD1. The CDR3 region has the DNA TGTGCCAGCAGCTCCCGACAGGGTCGAGACTATGGCTACACCTTC. Translated, it gives CASSSRQGRDYGYTF.